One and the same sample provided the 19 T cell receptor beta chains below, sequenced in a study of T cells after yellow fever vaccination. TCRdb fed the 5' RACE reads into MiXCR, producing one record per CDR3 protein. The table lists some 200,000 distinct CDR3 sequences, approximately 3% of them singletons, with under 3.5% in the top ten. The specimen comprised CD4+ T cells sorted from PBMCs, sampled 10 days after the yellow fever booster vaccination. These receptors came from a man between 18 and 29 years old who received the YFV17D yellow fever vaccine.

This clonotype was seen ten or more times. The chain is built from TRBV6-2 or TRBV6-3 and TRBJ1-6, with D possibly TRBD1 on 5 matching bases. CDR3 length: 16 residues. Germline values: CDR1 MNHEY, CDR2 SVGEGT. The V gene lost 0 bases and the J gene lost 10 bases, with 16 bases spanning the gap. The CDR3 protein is CASSYSGRGAISPLHF. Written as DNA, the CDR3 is TGTGCCAGCAGTTACTCGGGAAGGGGCGCGATCTCACCCCTCCACTTT.

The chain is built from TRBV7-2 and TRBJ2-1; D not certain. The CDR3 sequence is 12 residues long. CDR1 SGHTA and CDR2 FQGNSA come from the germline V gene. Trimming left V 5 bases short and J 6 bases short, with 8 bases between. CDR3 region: CASSPQRNEQFF. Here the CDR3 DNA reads TGTGCCAGCAGCCCTCAACGCAATGAGCAGTTCTTC.

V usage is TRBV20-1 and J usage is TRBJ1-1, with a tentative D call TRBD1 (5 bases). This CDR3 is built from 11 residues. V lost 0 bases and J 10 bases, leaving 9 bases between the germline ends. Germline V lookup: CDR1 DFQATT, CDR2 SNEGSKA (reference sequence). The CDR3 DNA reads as TGCAGTGCTAGAGAAACAGGTGTAGCTTTCTTT. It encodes CSARETGVAFF.

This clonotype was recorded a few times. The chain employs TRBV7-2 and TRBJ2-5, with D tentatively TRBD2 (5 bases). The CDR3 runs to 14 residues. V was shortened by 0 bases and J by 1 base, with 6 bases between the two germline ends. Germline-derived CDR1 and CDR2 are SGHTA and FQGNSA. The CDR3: CASSLARVQETQYF. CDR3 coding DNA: TGTGCCAGCAGCTTAGCGCGGGTCCAAGAGACCCAGTACTTC.

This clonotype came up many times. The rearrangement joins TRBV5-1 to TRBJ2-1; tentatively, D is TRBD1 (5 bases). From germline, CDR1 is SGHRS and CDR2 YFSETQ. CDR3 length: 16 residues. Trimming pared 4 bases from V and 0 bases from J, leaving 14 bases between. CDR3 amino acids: CASSGDSLSSYNEQFF. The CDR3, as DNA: TGCGCCAGCAGCGGAGACAGCCTGAGCTCCTACAATGAGCAGTTCTTC.

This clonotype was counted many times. In DNA form, the CDR3 reads TGTGCCAGCAGCACAGAACCCGGGACTTTATATGGCTACACCTTC. Translation: CASSTEPGTLYGYTF. The V and J genes are TRBV3-1 and TRBJ1-2, with D maybe TRBD1 (5 bases). Deletions cut 5 bases from V and 5 bases from J, with 18 bases between. CDR3 size: 15 residues. Germline V CDR1 and CDR2: LGHDT, YNNKEL (reference sequence).

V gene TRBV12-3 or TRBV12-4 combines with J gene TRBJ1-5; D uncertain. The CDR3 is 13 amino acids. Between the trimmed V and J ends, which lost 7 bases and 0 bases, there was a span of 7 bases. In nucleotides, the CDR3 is TGTGCCAGCACAGCCTCTAGCAATCAGCCCCAGCATTTT. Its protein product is CASTASSNQPQHF.

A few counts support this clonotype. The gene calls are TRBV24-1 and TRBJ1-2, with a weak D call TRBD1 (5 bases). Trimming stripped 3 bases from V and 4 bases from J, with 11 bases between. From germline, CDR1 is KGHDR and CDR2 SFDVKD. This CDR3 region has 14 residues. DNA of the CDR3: TGTGCCACCAGTGATGCCGGGGGAAGCTATGGCTACACCTTC. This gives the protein CATSDAGGSYGYTF.

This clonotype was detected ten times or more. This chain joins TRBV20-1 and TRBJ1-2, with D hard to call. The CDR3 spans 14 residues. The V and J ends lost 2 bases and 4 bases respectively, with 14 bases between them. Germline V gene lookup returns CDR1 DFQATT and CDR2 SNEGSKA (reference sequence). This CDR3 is CSARFTGVGYGYTF. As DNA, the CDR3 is TGCAGTGCTAGATTCACTGGTGTGGGCTATGGCTACACCTTC.

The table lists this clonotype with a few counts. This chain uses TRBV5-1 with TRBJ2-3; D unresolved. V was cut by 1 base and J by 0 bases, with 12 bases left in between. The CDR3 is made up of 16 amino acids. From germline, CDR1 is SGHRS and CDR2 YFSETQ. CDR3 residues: CASSLFSGLSTDTQYF. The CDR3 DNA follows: TGCGCCAGCAGCTTGTTCTCGGGCCTAAGCACAGATACGCAGTATTTT.

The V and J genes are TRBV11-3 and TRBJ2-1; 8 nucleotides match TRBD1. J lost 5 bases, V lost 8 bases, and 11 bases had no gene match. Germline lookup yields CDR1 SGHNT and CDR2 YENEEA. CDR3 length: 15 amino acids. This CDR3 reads CASGQGQGGNNEQFF. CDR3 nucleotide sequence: TGTGCCAGCGGCCAAGGACAGGGAGGTAACAATGAGCAGTTCTTC.

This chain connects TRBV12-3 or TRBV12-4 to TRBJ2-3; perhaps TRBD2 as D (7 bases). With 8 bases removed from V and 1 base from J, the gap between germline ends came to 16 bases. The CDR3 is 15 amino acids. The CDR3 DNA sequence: TGTGCCAGCTCCTCTGGGGGGGGCGGCACAGATACGCAGTATTTT. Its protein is CASSSGGGGTDTQYF.

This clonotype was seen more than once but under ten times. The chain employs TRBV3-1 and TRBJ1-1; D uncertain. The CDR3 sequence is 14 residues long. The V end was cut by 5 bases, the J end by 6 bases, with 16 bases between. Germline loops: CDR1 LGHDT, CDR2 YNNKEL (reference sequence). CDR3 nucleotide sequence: TGTGCCAGCAGCGATACTGCGAGTGGACCTGAAGCTTTCTTT. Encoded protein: CASSDTASGPEAFF.

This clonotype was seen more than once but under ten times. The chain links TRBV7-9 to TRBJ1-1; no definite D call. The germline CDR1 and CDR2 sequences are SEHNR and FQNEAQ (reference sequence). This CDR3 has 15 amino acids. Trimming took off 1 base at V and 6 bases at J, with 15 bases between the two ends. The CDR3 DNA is TGTGCCAGCAGCTTAGGTGGGTTCGGGAATCCTGAAGCTTTCTTT. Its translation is CASSLGGFGNPEAFF.

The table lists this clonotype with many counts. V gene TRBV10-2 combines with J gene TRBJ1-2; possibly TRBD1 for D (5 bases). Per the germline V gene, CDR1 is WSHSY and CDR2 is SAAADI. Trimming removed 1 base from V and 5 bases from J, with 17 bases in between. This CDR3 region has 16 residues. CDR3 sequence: CASSEYYGTGEYGYTF. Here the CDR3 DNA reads TGCGCCAGCAGTGAGTACTACGGGACGGGAGAATATGGCTACACCTTC.

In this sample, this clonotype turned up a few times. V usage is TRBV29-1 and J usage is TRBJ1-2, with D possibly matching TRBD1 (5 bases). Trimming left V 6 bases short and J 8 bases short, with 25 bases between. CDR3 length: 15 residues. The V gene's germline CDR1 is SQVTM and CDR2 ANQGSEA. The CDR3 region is CSVAGRSSGARGYTF. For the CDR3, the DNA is TGCAGCGTCGCCGGCCGCTCCTCCGGGGCACGAGGCTACACCTTC.

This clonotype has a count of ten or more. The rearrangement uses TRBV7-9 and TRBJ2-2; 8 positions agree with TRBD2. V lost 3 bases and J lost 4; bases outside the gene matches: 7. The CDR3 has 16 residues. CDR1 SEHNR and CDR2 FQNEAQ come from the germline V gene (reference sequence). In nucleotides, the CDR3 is TGTGCCAGCAGCTTTCCCAGCGGGGGAGTCACCGGGGAGCTGTTTTTT. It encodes CASSFPSGGVTGELFF.

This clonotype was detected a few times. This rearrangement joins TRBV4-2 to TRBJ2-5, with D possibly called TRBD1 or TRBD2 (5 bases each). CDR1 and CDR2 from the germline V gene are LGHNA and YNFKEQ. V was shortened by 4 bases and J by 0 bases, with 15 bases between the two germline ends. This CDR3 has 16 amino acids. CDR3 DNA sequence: TGTGCCAGCAGCCGTGCCCCCGGGACGGACCAAGAGACCCAGTACTTC. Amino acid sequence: CASSRAPGTDQETQYF.

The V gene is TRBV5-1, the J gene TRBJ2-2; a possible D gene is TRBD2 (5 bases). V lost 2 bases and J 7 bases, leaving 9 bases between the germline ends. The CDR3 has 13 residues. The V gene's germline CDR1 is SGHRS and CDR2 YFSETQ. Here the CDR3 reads CASSFSGGGELFF. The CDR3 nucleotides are TGCGCCAGCAGCTTTTCAGGAGGCGGGGAGCTGTTTTTT.